The entry that follows covers one T cell receptor beta chain sequence. Its antigen specificity is not known. Qualities for individual bases were not recorded, and no much larger clone is one base off. Reading the label with the study, this specimen's time point is: patch test 1, 2 weeks after DPC sensitization. The label giving this sample's treatment or condition can be read as: therapeutic diphenylcyclopropenone sensitization with weekly scalp DPC. Blood at each patch-test visit was drawn before the patch test was applied. Eligible patients were aged 18 to 70, diagnosed with alopecia, deemed suitable for DPC therapy, and excluded if pregnant. Total RNA was extracted from unfractionated whole blood that had been collected in Tempus Blood RNA tubes. This entry comes from a study of human T cells and chemical hapten exposure (dated by TCRdb to about 2021). In the study overall: For sensitization, 2% DPC in acetone was applied to a 2 cm by 2 cm area of upper inner arm skin. Patch tests used Finn chambers with 0.01% DPC on the upper back, scored after 6 days by International Contact Dermatitis Research Group standards. Blood samples were taken from patients before sensitization (week 0) and then at 2, 6 and about 24 weeks after DPC sensitization. Patients additionally received weekly therapeutic DPC doses to the scalp throughout the roughly 25-week study period. Libraries were pooled for sequencing, and per-sample TCR yields varied mainly because of small differences in library volumes within the pool. Alopecia areata with under or over 50% scalp involvement, alopecia totalis and alopecia universalis were represented in the patient cohort, which was mostly female. Peripheral blood TCR repertoire changes were tracked in vivo in alopecia patients during primary and secondary sensitization to the hapten diphenylcyclopropenone (DPC). Blood for TCR sequencing was provided by twenty-nine alopecia patients at one to four time points (pre-sensitization, 2, 6 and 24 weeks).

What the work shows at the level of the full study, not this receptor alone: All patients had alopecia, a presumed autoimmune disease, so their immune response might differ from that of healthy individuals. The number of TCRs above 1 in 1000 frequency did not change with DPC sensitization; there was no evidence of global repertoire structure alterations. After repeated subsampling, the strength of the expansion versus patch-test correlation and the threshold at which it became significant changed. A positive correlation was found between the number of PT1 expanded TCRs and patch test score, with significance reached at thresholds 8, 16 and 32 but not 4. Compared with pre-sensitization or healthy control sets, expanded TCRs formed significantly more large CDR3 similarity clusters, which is consistent with antigen-driven responses.

The library was built by means of RACE. Reads for this sample came from a NextSeq 500. During library preparation, unique molecular identifiers were attached to individual cDNA molecules so that TCRs could be counted in a quantitative, reproducible way. Each blood RNA sample was used to sequence both TCR alpha and TCR beta chains. Per the source publication's procedure: The median number of TCRs per sample was over 95,000, ranging from about 20,000 to 750,000. V, J and CDR3 annotation of the TCR reads was carried out using the Decombinator software suite. For PS versus PT1 abundance plots, all samples were subsampled to the same number of TCRs (28,000). TCRs were defined as expanded if absent before sensitization and observed at least eight times at the 2-week time point. In TCRdb, the public reads were trimmed at Q25 with fastp and aligned with MiXCR, with productive beta chains retained. Records with the same CDR3 protein are collapsed into one entry carrying the most frequent genes and DNA. The V and J calls were determined by TCRdb, not by the authors. The sample yields tens of thousands of distinct CDR3 sequences; about 10% were counted once. The leading ten clones occupy less than 2.5% of the sample.

From the cysteine through the phenylalanine, the CDR3 covers 15 amino acids. The read is trimmed to its CDR3 DNA, 45 bases read in frame from base 1. The junction carries 9 bases between V and J, which are trimmed by 0 bases and 1 base respectively. CDR1 and CDR2, per the germline V gene (reference sequence), are DFQATT and SNEGSKA. Sequences were derived from whole blood, sampled in connection with sensitization to the hapten diphenylcyclopropenone (DPC). This clonotype originated in a man aged 35-49 years with alopecia areata. Some clones in this sample may be carry-over from other donors' samples. The chain was built from TRBV20-1 and TRBJ1-4, with the D gene not confidently named. The DNA is as follows: TGCAGTGCTAGAGACCCCAAGCGAACTAATGAAAAACTGTTTTTT. Its amino acids are CSARDPKRTNEKLFF.